This T cell receptor beta chain is from a study of shared T cell receptors in the human thymus. This clone was observed once. Looked up from germline, CDR1 is LGHNA and CDR2 is YNFKEQ. This CDR3 comprises 19 residues. Germline trimming cut 5 bases from V and 3 bases from J; bases unmatched to any gene: 17. The data were produced by immunoSEQ multiplex PCR, yet TCRdb's version contains in-frame clones alone and is incomplete. The sample lists about 730,000 clones, approximately 83% occurring once. The data also belong to a second study, concerning human thymus T cells. That investigation notes: The sample donors, healthy Finnish infants, were having corrective surgery for congenital heart defects.

The specimen sequenced was thymocytes. This TCR was sampled from a girl younger than two with a congenital heart defect. The chain employs TRBV4-2 and TRBJ2-1, with 9 positions matching TRBD2. The CDR3 reads CASSKRGGGAWVGYNEQFF. CDR3 nucleotides: TGTGCCAGCAGCAAGAGGGGCGGGGGGGCTTGGGTTGGCTACAATGAGCAGTTCTTC.